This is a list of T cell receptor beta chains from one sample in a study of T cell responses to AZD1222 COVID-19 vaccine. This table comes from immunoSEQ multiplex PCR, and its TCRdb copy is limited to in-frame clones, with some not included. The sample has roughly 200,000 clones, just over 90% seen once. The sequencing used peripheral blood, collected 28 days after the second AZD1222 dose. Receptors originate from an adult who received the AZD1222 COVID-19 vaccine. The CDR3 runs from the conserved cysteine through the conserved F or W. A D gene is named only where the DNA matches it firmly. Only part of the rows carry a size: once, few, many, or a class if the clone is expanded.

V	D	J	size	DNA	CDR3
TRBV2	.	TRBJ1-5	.	TGTGCCAGCAGTGAATATCGGGGTAGCAATCAGCCCCAGCATTTT	CASSEYRGSNQPQHF
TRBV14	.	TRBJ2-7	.	TGTGCCAGCAGCAGGAGCGGGTCATACTCCTACGAGCAGTACTTC	CASSRSGSYSYEQYF
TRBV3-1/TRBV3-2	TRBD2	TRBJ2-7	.	TGTGCCAGCAGCCAAGAACTCTCGGGACTAGCGGTCTCTGAGCAGTACTTC	CASSQELSGLAVSEQYF
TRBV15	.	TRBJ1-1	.	TGTGCCACCAGCAGTCTGGGACGAGAGAACACTGAAGCTTTCTTT	CATSSLGRENTEAFF
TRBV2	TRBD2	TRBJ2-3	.	TGTGCCAGCAGTCTAACCCCCCTGTTAGCGGGAGGGAGCCCAGATACGCAGTATTTT	CASSLTPLLAGGSPDTQYF
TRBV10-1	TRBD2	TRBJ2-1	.	TGCGCCAGCAGTGGGAATGGGCTAGCGGGAGGCAATGAGCAGTTCTTC	CASSGNGLAGGNEQFF
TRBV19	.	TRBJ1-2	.	TGTGCCAGTAGTGGCAGGGAGAGGTCTGGCTACACCTTC	CASSGRERSGYTF
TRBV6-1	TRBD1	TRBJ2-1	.	TGTGCCAGCAGTGACAGGGGGAAGGACAATGAGCAGTTCTTC	CASSDRGKDNEQFF
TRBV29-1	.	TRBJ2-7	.	TGCAGCGTTGCTAGTCAGGGCTACGAGCAGTACTTC	CSVASQGYEQYF
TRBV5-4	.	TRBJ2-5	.	TGTGCCAGCAGCTTAAGGGGGAACCAAGAGACCCAGTACTTC	CASSLRGNQETQYF
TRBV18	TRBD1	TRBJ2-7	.	TGTGCCAGCTCGAAACCCGGGACAGGGAATGGCGAGCAGTACTTC	CASSKPGTGNGEQYF
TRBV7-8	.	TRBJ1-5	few	TGTGCCAGCAGCCGGGGGGGGTCGAGGCAGCCCCAGCATTTT	CASSRGGSRQPQHF
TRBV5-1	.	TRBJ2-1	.	TGCGCCAGCAGCTTTGGGGACCCCGGGAATGAGCAGTTCTTC	CASSFGDPGNEQFF
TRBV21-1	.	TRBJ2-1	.	TGTGCCAGCAGCCTCGCCCCAGGGCCGGCAATCGGGCAGTTCTTC	CASSLAPGPAIGQFF
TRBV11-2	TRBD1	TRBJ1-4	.	TGTGCCAGCAGCCCAGGGACAGTGGGGCGTACTAATGAAAAACTGTTTTTT	CASSPGTVGRTNEKLFF
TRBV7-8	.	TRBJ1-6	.	TGTGCCAGCACCTCGGACAGCTATAATTCACCCCTCCACTTT	CASTSDSYNSPLHF
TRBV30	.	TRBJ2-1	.	TGTGCCTGGAGTGAACCTCTGTACAATGAGCAGTTCTTC	CAWSEPLYNEQFF
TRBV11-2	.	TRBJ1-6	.	TGTGCCAGCAGACCCCCCAGGGGCATCTTTTATAATTCACCCCTCCACTTT	CASRPPRGIFYNSPLHF
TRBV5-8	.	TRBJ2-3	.	TGTGCCAGCAGCCCCAGAGATACGCAGTATTTT	CASSPRDTQYF
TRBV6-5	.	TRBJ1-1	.	TGTGCCAGCAGTCCAGGGGTGGACACTGAAGCTTTCTTT	CASSPGVDTEAFF
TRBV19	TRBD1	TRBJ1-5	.	TGTGCCAGTAGTATGGGCAGGGGGGGCAATCAGCCCCAGCATTTT	CASSMGRGGNQPQHF
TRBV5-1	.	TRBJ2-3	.	TGCGCCAGCAGATCAGGGGGCACAGATACGCAGTATTTT	CASRSGGTDTQYF
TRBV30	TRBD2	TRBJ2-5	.	TGTGCCTGGAGTCGGACTAGTCAAGAGACCCAGTACTTC	CAWSRTSQETQYF
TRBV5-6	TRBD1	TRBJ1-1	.	TGTGCCAGCAGCCCTTGGGACAGGAACACTGAAGCTTTCTTT	CASSPWDRNTEAFF
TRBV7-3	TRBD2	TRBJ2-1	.	TGTGCCAGCAGCTTTAGTAGAGCGGGGGCCCTGGGGGAGCAGTTCTTC	CASSFSRAGALGEQFF
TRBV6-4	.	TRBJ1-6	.	TGTGCCAGCAGCTTGCGGGCGGCGAATTCACCCCTCCACTTT	CASSLRAANSPLHF
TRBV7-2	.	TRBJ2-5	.	TGTGCCAGCAGCTTAGGGAGGGAGACCCAGTACTTC	CASSLGRETQYF
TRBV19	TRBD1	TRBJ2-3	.	TGTGCCAGTGCAGTGGGACAGAGCACAGATACGCAGTATTTT	CASAVGQSTDTQYF
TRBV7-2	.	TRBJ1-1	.	TGTGCCAGCAGCCTGGGACCTGCGAACACTGAAGCTTTCTTT	CASSLGPANTEAFF
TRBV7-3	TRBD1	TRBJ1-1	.	TGTGCCAGCAGCTTACTTGGGACAGCGTCTGAAGCTTTCTTT	CASSLLGTASEAFF
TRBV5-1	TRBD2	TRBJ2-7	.	TGCGCCAGCAGTGGAACTAGCGACTACGAGCAGTACTTC	CASSGTSDYEQYF
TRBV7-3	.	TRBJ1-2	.	TGTGCCAGCAGCTTAAATGGGAACTATGGCTACACCTTC	CASSLNGNYGYTF
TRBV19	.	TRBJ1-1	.	TGTGCCAGTAACCCCACCCGGCGGGGGCTGAACACTGAAGCTTTCTTT	CASNPTRRGLNTEAFF
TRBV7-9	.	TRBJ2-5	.	TGTGCCAGCAGCCCCCCCTCTGAGGGGGGAATAGAGACCCAGTACTTC	CASSPPSEGGIETQYF
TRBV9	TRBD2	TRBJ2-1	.	TGTGCCAGCAGCTCCCAAACCGCACTAGCGTCCAATGAGCAGTTCTTC	CASSSQTALASNEQFF
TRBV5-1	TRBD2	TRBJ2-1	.	TGCGCCAGCAGCTTGGATCCTAGCGGCTGGAATGAGCAGTTCTTC	CASSLDPSGWNEQFF
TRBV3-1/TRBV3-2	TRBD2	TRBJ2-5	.	TGTGCCAGCAGCCAAGTAAACCCCGTTTGGCTAGCGGGAAAGACACCTCAAGAGACCCAGTACTTC	CASSQVNPVWLAGKTPQETQYF
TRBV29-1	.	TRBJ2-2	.	TGCAGCGTTGTCCGTAGCACCGGGGAGCTGTTTTTT	CSVVRSTGELFF
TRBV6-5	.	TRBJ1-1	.	TGTGCCAGCAGACAGGGTAGGGACCGTGAAGCTTTCTTT	CASRQGRDREAFF
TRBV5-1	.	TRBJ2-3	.	TGCGCCAGCAGCTGGGGAGACAGTATTGGAATCACAGATACGCAGTATTTT	CASSWGDSIGITDTQYF
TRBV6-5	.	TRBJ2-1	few	TGTGCCAGCGTCTCGTCCCTAGGGTCCTACAATGAGCAGTTCTTC	CASVSSLGSYNEQFF
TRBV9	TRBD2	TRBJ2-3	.	TGTGCCAGCAGCTCAAGCGGGGCGGAGTGGACAGATACGCAGTATTTT	CASSSSGAEWTDTQYF
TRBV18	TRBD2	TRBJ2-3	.	TGTGCCAGCTCACCGATTAGCCTCGCGGGAGGGAGCACAGATACGCAGTATTTT	CASSPISLAGGSTDTQYF
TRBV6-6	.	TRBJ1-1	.	TGTGCCAGCAGACCGCAGGTAAACACTGAAGCTTTCTTT	CASRPQVNTEAFF
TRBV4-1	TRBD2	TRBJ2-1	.	TGCGCCAGCAGCCAAGGACTAGCGGCCCTCTACAATGAGCAGTTCTTC	CASSQGLAALYNEQFF
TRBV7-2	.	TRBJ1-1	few	TGTGCCAGCAGCTCTCAGGGGAGGAACACTGAAGCTTTCTTT	CASSSQGRNTEAFF
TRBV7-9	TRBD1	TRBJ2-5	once	TGTGCCAGCAGCGGAGGACAGGCGTACCAAGAGACCCAGTACTTC	CASSGGQAYQETQYF
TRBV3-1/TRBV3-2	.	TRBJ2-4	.	TGTGCCAGCAGCCAACCCAAATGGGCAGGGGACCACATTCAGTACTTC	CASSQPKWAGDHIQYF
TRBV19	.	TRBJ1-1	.	TGTGCCAGTAGCGAATACATGAACACTGAAGCTTTCTTT	CASSEYMNTEAFF